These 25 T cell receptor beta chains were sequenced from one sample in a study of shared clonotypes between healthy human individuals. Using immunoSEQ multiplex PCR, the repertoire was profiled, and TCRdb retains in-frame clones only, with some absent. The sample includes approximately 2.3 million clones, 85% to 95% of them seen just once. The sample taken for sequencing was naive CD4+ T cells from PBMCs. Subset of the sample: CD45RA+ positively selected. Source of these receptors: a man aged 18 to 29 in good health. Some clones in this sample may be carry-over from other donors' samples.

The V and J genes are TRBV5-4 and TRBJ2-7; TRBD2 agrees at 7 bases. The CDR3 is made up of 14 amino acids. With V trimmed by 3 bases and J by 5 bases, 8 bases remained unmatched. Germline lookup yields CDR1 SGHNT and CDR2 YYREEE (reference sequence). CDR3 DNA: TGTGCCAGCAGCTCTGGGGGAGGGTTCCACGAGCAGTACTTC. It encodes CASSSGGGFHEQYF.

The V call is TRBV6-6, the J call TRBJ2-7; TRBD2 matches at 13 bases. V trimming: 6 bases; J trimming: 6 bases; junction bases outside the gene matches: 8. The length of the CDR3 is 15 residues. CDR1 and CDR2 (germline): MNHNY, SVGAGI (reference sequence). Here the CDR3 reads CASRSGTSGIREQYF. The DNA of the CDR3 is TGTGCCAGCAGATCCGGGACTAGCGGGATTCGCGAGCAGTACTTC.

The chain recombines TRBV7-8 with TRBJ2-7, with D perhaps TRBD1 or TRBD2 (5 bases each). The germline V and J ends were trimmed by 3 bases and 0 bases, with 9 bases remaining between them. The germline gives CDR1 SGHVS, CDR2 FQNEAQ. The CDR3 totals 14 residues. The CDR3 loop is CASSFSGSSYEQYF. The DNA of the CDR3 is TGTGCCAGCAGCTTCTCAGGGAGCTCCTACGAGCAGTACTTC.

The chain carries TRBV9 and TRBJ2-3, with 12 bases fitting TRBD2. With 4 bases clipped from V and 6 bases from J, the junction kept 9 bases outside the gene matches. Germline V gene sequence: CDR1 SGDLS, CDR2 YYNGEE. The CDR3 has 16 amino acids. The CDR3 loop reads CASSRPTSGSGDTQYF. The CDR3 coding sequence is TGTGCCAGCAGCCGCCCGACTAGCGGGAGTGGGGATACGCAGTATTTT.

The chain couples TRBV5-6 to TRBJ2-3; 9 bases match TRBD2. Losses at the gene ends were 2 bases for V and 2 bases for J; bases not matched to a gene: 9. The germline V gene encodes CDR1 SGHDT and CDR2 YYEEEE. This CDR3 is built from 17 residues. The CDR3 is CASSLLSLAGNTDTQYF. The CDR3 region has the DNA TGTGCCAGCAGCTTACTCTCCCTAGCGGGAAACACAGATACGCAGTATTTT.

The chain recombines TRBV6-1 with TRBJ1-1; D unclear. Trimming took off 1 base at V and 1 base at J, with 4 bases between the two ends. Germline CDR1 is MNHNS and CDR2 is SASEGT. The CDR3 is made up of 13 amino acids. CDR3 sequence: CASSEVGNTEAFF. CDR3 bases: TGTGCCAGCAGTGAAGTGGGGAACACTGAAGCTTTCTTT.

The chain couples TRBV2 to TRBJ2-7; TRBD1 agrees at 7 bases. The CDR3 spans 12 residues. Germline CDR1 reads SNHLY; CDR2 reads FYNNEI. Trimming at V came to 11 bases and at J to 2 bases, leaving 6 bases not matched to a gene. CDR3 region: CAGGQVAYEQYF. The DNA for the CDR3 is TGTGCCGGCGGACAGGTAGCCTACGAGCAGTACTTC.

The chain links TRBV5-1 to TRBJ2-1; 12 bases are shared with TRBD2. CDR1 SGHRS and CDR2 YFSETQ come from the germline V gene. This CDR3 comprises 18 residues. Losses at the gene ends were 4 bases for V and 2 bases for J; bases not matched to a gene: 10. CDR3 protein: CASSPPLLAGGAYNEQFF. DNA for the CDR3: TGCGCCAGCAGCCCACCATTGCTAGCGGGAGGGGCCTACAATGAGCAGTTCTTC.

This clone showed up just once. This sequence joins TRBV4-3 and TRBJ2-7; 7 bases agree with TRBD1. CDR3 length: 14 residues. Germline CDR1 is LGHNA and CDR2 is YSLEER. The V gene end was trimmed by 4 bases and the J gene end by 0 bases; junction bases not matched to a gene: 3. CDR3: CASSPRQGSYEQYF. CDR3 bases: TGCGCCAGCAGCCCCCGACAGGGCTCCTACGAGCAGTACTTC.

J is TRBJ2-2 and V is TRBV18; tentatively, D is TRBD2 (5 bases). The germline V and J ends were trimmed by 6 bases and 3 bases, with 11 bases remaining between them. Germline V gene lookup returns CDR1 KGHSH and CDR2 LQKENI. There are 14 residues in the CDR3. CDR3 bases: TGTGCCAGCTCCGCGGGTCATGACACCGGGGAGCTGTTTTTT. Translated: CASSAGHDTGELFF.

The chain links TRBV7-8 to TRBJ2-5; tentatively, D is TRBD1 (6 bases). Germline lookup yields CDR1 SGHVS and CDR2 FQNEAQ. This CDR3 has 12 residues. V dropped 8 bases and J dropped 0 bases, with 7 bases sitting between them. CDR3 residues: CASGGDQETQYF. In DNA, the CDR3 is TGTGCCAGCGGGGGCGACCAAGAGACCCAGTACTTC. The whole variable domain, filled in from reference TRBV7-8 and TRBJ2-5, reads GAGVSQSPRYKVAKRGQDVALRCDPISGHVSLFWYQQALGQGPEFLTYFQNEAQLDKSGLPSDRFFAERPEGSVSTLKIQRTQQEDSAVYLCASGGDQETQYFGPGTRLLVL.

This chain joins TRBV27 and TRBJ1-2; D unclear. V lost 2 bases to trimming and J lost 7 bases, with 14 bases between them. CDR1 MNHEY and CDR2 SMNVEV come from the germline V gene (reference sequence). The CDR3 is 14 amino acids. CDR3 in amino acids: CASSLDRGFGGYTF. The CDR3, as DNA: TGTGCCAGCAGTTTAGATCGAGGGTTCGGTGGCTACACCTTC.

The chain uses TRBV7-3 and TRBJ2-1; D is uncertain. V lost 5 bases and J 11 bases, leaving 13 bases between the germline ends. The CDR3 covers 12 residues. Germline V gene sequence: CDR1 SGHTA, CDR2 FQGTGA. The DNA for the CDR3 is TGTGCCAGCAGCCCCGGTGGTGGGAAGCAGTTCTTC. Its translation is CASSPGGGKQFF.

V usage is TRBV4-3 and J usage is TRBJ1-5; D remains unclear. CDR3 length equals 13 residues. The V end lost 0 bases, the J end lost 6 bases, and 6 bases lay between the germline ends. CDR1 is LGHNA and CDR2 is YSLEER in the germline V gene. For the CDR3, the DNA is TGCGCCAGCAGCCAAGATTACGGTCAGCCCCAGCATTTT. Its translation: CASSQDYGQPQHF.

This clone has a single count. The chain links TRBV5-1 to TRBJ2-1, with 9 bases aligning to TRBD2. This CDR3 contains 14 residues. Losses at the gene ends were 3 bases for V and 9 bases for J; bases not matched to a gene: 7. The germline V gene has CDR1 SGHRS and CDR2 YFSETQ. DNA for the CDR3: TGCGCCAGCAGCTCCCTTGGACTAGCGTTTGAGCAGTTCTTC. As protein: CASSSLGLAFEQFF.

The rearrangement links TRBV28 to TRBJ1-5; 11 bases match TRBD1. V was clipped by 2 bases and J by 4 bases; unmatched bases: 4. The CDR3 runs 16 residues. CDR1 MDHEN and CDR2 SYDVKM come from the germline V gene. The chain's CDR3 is CASSLGGTGGNQPQHF. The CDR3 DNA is TGTGCCAGCAGTTTAGGGGGGACAGGGGGTAATCAGCCCCAGCATTTT.

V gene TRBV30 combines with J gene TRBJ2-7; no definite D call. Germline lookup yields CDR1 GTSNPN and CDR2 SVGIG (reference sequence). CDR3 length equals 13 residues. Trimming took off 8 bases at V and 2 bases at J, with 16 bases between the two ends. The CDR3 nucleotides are TGTGCCCAAGGGCAGCCTTTGACCTACGAGCAGTACTTC. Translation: CAQGQPLTYEQYF.

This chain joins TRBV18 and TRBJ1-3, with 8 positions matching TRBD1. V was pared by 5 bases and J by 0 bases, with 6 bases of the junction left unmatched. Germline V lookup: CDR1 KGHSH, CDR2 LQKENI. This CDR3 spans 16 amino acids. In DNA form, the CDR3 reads TGTGCCAGCTCAAACGGACAGGGACTCTCTGGAAACACCATATATTTT. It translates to CASSNGQGLSGNTIYF. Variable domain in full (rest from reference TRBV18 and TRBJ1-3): NAGVMQNPRHLVRRRGQEARLRCSPMKGHSHVYWYRQLPEEGLKFMVYLQKENIIDESGMPKERFSAEFPKEGPSILRIQQVVRGDSAAYFCASSNGQGLSGNTIYFGEGSWLTVV.

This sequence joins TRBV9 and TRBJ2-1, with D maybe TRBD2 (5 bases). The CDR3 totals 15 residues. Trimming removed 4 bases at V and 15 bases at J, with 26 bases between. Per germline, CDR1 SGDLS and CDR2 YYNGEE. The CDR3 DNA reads TGTGCCAGCAGCCCCCGAGGGCAGGAAGCCTTAGGGAGGTTCTTC. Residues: CASSPRGQEALGRFF.

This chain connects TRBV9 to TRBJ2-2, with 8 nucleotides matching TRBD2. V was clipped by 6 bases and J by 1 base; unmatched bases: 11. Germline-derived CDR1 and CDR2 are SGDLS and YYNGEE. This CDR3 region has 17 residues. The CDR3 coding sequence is TGTGCCAGCACCGCACGGGGGGGGTTGCTGAACACCGGGGAGCTGTTTTTT. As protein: CASTARGGLLNTGELFF. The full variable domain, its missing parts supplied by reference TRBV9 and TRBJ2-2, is DSGVTQTPKHLITATGQRVTLRCSPRSGDLSVYWYQQSLDQGLQFLIQYYNGEERAKGNILERFSAQQFPDLHSELNLSSLELGDSALYFCASTARGGLLNTGELFFGEGSRLTVL.

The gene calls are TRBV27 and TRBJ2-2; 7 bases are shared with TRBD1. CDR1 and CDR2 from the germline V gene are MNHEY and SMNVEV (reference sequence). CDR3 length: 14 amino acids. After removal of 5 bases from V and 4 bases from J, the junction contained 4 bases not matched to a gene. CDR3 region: CASSKTGFTGELFF. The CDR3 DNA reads TGTGCCAGCAGTAAGACAGGGTTCACCGGGGAGCTGTTTTTT.

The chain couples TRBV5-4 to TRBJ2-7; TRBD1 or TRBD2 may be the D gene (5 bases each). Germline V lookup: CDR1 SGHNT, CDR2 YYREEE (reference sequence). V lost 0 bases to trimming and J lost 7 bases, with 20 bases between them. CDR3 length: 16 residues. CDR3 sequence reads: CASSLAPGALPREQYF. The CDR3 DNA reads TGTGCCAGCAGCTTGGCCCCCGGGGCCTTGCCCCGAGAGCAGTACTTC.

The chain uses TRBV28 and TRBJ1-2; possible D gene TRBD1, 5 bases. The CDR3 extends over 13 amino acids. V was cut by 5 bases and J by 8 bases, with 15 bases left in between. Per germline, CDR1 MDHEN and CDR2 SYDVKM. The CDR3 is CASSTWRGGGYTF. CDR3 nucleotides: TGTGCCAGCAGTACTTGGAGGGGAGGGGGCTACACCTTC.

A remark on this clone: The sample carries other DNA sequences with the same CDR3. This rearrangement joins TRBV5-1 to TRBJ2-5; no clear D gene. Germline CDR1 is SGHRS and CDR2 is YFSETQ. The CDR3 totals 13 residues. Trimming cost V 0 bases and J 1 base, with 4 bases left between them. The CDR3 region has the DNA TGCGCCAGCAGCTTGGGCCCCCAAGAGACCCAGTACTTC. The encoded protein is CASSLGPQETQYF.

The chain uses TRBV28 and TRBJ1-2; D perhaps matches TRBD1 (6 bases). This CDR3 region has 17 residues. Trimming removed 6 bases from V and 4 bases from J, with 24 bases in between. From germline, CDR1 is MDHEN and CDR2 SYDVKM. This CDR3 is CASRGPLTRGAGYGYTF. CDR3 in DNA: TGTGCCAGCAGGGGGCCCCTCACACGGGGGGCGGGCTATGGCTACACCTTC.